These 4 T cell receptor beta chains share one sample of origin, sequenced in a study of regulatory dendritic cells for organ transplantation. TCRdb keeps only in-frame clones here, not all; method: immunoSEQ multiplex PCR. This table has under 25,000 clones, 74% appearing once. Input material: memory CD4+ T cells from blood. Subset: CD45RO+ memory T cells. The receptors originated from a human donor in good health.

This clone was counted only a few times. The chain employs TRBV5-1 and TRBJ2-2; no clear D. Trimming pared 0 bases from V and 1 base from J, leaving 4 bases between. The CDR3 sequence is 14 residues long. CDR1 SGHRS and CDR2 YFSETQ come from the germline V gene. The CDR3 sequence is CASSLGGNTGELFF. The CDR3 DNA reads TGCGCCAGCAGCTTGGGAGGGAACACCGGGGAGCTGTTTTTT.

This clone was recorded only once. The CDR3 spells CASRLETGSNEKLFF. The CDR3 DNA sequence: TGTGCCAGCAGACTAGAGACAGGGTCTAATGAAAAACTGTTTTTT. The chain recombines TRBV7-9 with TRBJ1-4; 7 bases fit TRBD1. This CDR3 has 15 amino acids. Germline V gives CDR1 SEHNR, CDR2 FQNEAQ (reference sequence). V shed 6 bases and J 3 bases; nucleotides not matched to a gene: 7.

The rearrangement joins TRBV19 to TRBJ2-7; 10 bases match TRBD2. Looked up from germline, CDR1 is LNHDA and CDR2 is SQIVND (reference sequence). This CDR3 has 17 residues. The V gene end was trimmed by 11 bases and the J gene end by 0 bases; junction bases not matched to a gene: 16. The CDR3 DNA reads TGTGCCGGAGCCCCTAGCGGGGGCCCTCTTAGCTCCTACGAGCAGTACTTC. This translates into CAGAPSGGPLSSYEQYF.

In this sample, this clone turned up a few times. This chain connects TRBV19 to TRBJ2-2, with 10 bases aligning to TRBD2. CDR3 length: 15 residues. V lost 5 bases, J lost 8 bases, and 8 bases stayed unmatched. Germline V gene data show CDR1 as LNHDA and CDR2 as SQIVND (reference sequence). CDR3 bases: TGTGCCAGTAGTCTCTCTAGCGGGGGTTATGGGGAGCTGTTTTTT. Protein product: CASSLSSGGYGELFF.